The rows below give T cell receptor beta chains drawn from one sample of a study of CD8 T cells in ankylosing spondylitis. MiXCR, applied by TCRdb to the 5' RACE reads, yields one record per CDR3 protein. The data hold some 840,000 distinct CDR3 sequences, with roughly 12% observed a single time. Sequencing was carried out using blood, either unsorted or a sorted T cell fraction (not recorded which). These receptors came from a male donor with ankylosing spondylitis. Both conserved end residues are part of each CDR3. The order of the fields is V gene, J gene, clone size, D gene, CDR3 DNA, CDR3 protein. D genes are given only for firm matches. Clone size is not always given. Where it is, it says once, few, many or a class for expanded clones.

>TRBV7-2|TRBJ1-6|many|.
TGTGCCAGCAGCTTAGCGGCCGGGGGCGATTCACCCCTCCACTTT
CASSLAAGGDSPLHF
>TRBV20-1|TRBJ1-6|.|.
TGCAGTGCTAGAGTCCCAAATTCACCCCTCCACTTT
CSARVPNSPLHF
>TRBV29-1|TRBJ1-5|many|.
TGCAGCGTTTCGGACAGCTATAGCAATCAGCCCCAGCATTTT
CSVSDSYSNQPQHF
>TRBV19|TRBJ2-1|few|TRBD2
TGTGCCAGTTGGGGACTAGCGGGAGGAGGGTCATGGGACAATGAGCAGTTCTTC
CASWGLAGGGSWDNEQFF
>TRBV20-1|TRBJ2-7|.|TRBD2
TGCAGTGCACAACTAGCGGTCTCCTACGAGCAGTACTTC
CSAQLAVSYEQYF
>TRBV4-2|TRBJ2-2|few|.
TGTGCCAGCAGCCTCCTCCAGGGAACGAACACCGGGGAGCTGTTTTTT
CASSLLQGTNTGELFF
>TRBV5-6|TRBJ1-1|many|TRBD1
TGTGCCAGCAGCCGGACAGGGTCGGGTCCGGCTTTCTTT
CASSRTGSGPAFF
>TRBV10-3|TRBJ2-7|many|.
TGTGCCAGCCATCAACAGGGCTCCTACGAGCAGTACTTC
CASHQQGSYEQYF
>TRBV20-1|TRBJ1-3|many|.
TGCAGTGCAAGGAGGGCCTCTGGAAACACCATATATTTT
CSARRASGNTIYF
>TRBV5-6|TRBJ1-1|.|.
TGTGCCAGCAGCTCCCGGGTTACAAACACTGAAGCTTCCTTT
CASSSRVTNTEASF
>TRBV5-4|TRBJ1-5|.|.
TGTGCCAGCAGCTTGGATTCCACTGGGCCCCAGCATTTT
CASSLDSTGPQHF
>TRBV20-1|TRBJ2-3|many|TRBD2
TGCAGTGCTATCGATAGCGGGGGGACAGATACGCAGTATTTT
CSAIDSGGTDTQYF
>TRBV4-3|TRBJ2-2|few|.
TGCGCCAGCAGCCCCGTCGTGGGGGGCGAGAACACCGGGGAGCTGTTTTTT
CASSPVVGGENTGELFF
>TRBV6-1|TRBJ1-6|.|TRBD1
TGTGCCAGCAGCCCAGGGGGACAGGGGGATTCACCCCTCCACTTT
CASSPGGQGDSPLHF
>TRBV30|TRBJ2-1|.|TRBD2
TGTGCCTGGACCGTCTGGGCTAGCGGGAGTGGTGAGCAGTTCTTC
CAWTVWASGSGEQFF
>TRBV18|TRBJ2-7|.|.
TGTGCCAGCTCATCCCCAGCGACAAATCAATACGAGCAGTACTTC
CASSSPATNQYEQYF
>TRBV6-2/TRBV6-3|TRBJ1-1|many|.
TGTGCCAGCAGTTACTGGCAGGTGAACACTGAAGCTTTCTTT
CASSYWQVNTEAFF
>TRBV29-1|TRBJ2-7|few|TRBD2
TGCAGCGTTAAGGGACTAGCGGGGCGATACGAGCAGTACTTC
CSVKGLAGRYEQYF
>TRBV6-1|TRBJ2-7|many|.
TGTGCCAGCAGCAAAACTCCGAGCTCCTACGAGCAGTACTTC
CASSKTPSSYEQYF
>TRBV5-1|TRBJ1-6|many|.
TGCGCCAGCAGCGGGGCCGGGGGGAATTCACCCCTCCACTTT
CASSGAGGNSPLHF
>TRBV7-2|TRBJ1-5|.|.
TGTGCCAGCAGCCCTCGCGGGGTTCAGCCCCAGCATTTT
CASSPRGVQPQHF
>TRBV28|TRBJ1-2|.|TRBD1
TGTGCCACTCCGTCTCCGGGACAGCCCAACTATGGCTACACCTTC
CATPSPGQPNYGYTF
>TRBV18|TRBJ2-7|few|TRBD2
TGTGCCAGCTCACCAGGCAGGACTAGCGGGGTATACGAGCAGTACTTC
CASSPGRTSGVYEQYF
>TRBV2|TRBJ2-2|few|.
TGTGCCAGCAGAAACCGGGCCAATCCCGGCGGGGAGCTGTTTTTT
CASRNRANPGGELFF
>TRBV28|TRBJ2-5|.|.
TGTGCCAGCAGTCCCCGGGGCGGGGCCCAAGAGACCCAGTACTTC
CASSPRGGAQETQYF
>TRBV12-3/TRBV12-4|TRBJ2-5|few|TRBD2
TGTGCCAGCAGGGGAGGGCCAGGACAAGAGACCCAGTACTTC
CASRGGPGQETQYF
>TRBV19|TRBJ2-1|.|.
TGTGCCAGTAGTGACCCGGGACTTGGCAATGAGCAGTTCTTC
CASSDPGLGNEQFF
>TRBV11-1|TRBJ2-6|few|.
TGTGCCAGCAGTCAAGCCAGGAGCTCTGGGGCCAACGTCCTGACTTTC
CASSQARSSGANVLTF
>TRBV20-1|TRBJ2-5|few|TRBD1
TGCAGTGCTAGTAGGGCAGGGGGAGCCTTTAGGGAGACCCAGTACTTC
CSASRAGGAFRETQYF
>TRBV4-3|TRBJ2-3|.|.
TGCGCCAGCAGCCAAACTTGGGGGGGGCCCACAGATACGCAGTATTTT
CASSQTWGGPTDTQYF
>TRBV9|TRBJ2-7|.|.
TGTGCCAGCAGCGTAGCCGGGGACTCTTTTTACGAGCAGTACTTC
CASSVAGDSFYEQYF
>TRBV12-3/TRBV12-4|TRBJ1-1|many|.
TGTGCCAGCCGCCGGTCCCCGAACACTGAAGCTTTCTTT
CASRRSPNTEAFF
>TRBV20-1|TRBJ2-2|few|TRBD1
TGCAGTGCTAGAGATCGAGGACAGGGTCGCGCCGGGGAGCTGTTTTTT
CSARDRGQGRAGELFF